This note documents a single TCR beta chain sequence. The antigen is undetermined. Sequencing was performed with immunoSEQ multiplex PCR; in TCRdb, only in-frame clones are kept and a portion is missing. The data contain roughly 130,000 clones, under 95% of them singletons. CDR3 length: 13 amino acids. Germline lookup yields CDR1 SGHAT and CDR2 FQDESV (reference sequence). Trimming left V 5 bases short and J 1 base short, with 8 bases between. These data come from a study of T cell responses to AZD1222 COVID-19 vaccine. Study outcomes and limitations: Donors were largely white British and mainly female; clonal diversity was possibly underestimated.

This chain joins TRBV11-1 and TRBJ1-1; no firm D call. The sample consisted of peripheral blood, taken on day 0 of AZD1222 vaccination. The source is an adult in good health. CDR3 nucleotides: TGTGCCAGCAGCCAAGAGTCGAACACTGAAGCTTTCTTT. Amino acid sequence: CASSQESNTEAFF.